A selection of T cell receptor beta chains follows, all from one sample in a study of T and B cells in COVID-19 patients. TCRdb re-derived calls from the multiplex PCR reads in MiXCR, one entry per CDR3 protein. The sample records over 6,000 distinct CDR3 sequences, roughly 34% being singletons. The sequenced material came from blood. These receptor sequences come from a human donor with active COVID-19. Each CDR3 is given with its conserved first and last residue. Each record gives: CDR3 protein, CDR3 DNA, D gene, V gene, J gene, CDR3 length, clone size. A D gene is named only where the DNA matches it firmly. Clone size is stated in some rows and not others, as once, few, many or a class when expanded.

CASSLDGLSGQFF	TGTGCCAGCAGCCTCGACGGACTAAGTGGGCAGTTCTTC	NA	TRBV6-2/TRBV6-3	TRBJ2-1	13	NA
CATSRSGSSYEQYF	TGTGCCACCAGCAGAAGCGGGAGCTCCTACGAGCAGTACTTC	TRBD2	TRBV15	TRBJ2-7	14	medium-sized
CASSQGGNGYEQYF	TGCGCCAGCAGCCAGGGGGGCAATGGGTACGAGCAGTACTTC	NA	TRBV4-3	TRBJ2-7	14	NA
CASSQGSNTEAFF	TGTGCCAGCTCACAGGGGTCGAACACTGAAGCTTTCTTT	NA	TRBV18	TRBJ1-1	13	NA
CASSLGTGVNSPLHF	TGTGCCAGCAGCCTCGGGACAGGGGTTAATTCACCCCTCCACTTT	TRBD1	TRBV5-6	TRBJ1-6	15	NA
CATSVAGGKLFF	TGTGCCACCAGTGTGGCAGGGGGAAAACTGTTTTTT	TRBD1	TRBV24-1	TRBJ1-4	12	NA
CASSIGGGPINEQFF	TGTGCCAGTAGTATTGGGGGAGGGCCGATTAATGAGCAGTTCTTC	TRBD2	TRBV19	TRBJ2-1	15	few
CASSYTGGRSPLHF	TGTGCCAGCAGTTACACTGGGGGACGATCACCCCTCCACTTT	NA	TRBV6-1	TRBJ1-6	14	few
CASSLHGPSYEQYF	TGTGCCAGCAGTTTACACGGACCTTCCTACGAGCAGTACTTC	NA	TRBV27	TRBJ2-7	14	many
CASSLGLAGNTGELFF	TGCGCCAGCAGCCTGGGACTAGCGGGGAACACCGGGGAGCTGTTTTTT	TRBD2	TRBV5-1	TRBJ2-2	16	once
CASSIFSDDEQFF	TGTGCCAGTAGTATATTTTCGGACGATGAGCAGTTCTTC	NA	TRBV19	TRBJ2-1	13	medium-sized
CASSPARRSGYTF	TGTGCCAGCAGCCCGGCCCGGAGATCTGGCTACACCTTC	NA	TRBV7-9	TRBJ1-2	13	NA
CPSSQYSSDEQFF	TGTCCCAGCAGCCAATATTCCTCCGATGAGCAGTTCTTC	NA	TRBV6-6	TRBJ2-1	13	NA
CASSIEGGNEQFF	TGTGCCAGTAGTATAGAGGGAGGCAATGAGCAGTTCTTC	NA	TRBV19	TRBJ2-1	13	large
CASSFPPPAGGRAGYTF	TGTGCCAGCAGCTTTCCGCCCCCCGCAGGGGGTAGAGCTGGCTACACCTTC	TRBD1	TRBV5-6	TRBJ1-2	17	few
CASSRGTGGTGELFF	TGTGCCAGTAGTAGGGGGACAGGGGGGACCGGGGAGCTGTTTTTT	TRBD1	TRBV19	TRBJ2-2	15	few
CATKECSSSSYEQYF	TGTGCCACCAAGGAGTGCTCAAGTAGCTCCTACGAGCAGTACTTC	NA	TRBV27	TRBJ2-7	15	NA
CAWAETGYNEQFF	TGTGCCTGGGCAGAAACGGGGTACAATGAGCAGTTCTTC	NA	TRBV30	TRBJ2-1	13	medium-sized
CASSLAFQETQYF	TGTGCCAGCAGCTTAGCGTTCCAAGAGACCCAGTACTTC	NA	TRBV5-6	TRBJ2-5	13	medium-sized
CASSLAGLLLDEQFF	TGCGCCAGCAGCTTGGCCGGTCTGCTTTTGGATGAGCAGTTCTTC	NA	TRBV5-5	TRBJ2-1	15	NA
CASSLEQLYNEQFF	TGTGCCAGCAGCTTGGAGCAGCTATACAATGAGCAGTTCTTC	NA	TRBV5-4	TRBJ2-1	14	few
CASRMKNLDNEQFF	TGTGCCAGCCGGATGAAGAACCTAGACAATGAGCAGTTCTTC	NA	TRBV27	TRBJ2-1	14	few
CASSLLGLAGGWGKQETQYF	TGTGCCAGCAGCCTCCTTGGACTAGCGGGAGGCTGGGGTAAACAAGAGACCCAGTACTTC	TRBD2	TRBV12-3/TRBV12-4	TRBJ2-5	20	NA
CASSLASRGADTQYF	TGTGCCAGCAGCTTAGCCTCAAGGGGGGCAGATACGCAGTATTTT	NA	TRBV27	TRBJ2-3	15	NA
CAIRESGEGRHEQYF	TGTGCCATCAGAGAGTCGGGGGAGGGCCGCCACGAGCAGTACTTC	TRBD2	TRBV6-1	TRBJ2-7	15	NA
CASSIGTSGAREQYF	TGTGCCAGTAGTATCGGGACTAGCGGGGCCCGCGAGCAGTACTTC	TRBD2	TRBV19	TRBJ2-7	15	few
CASSVQGSGTEAFF	TGTGCCAGCAGTGTTCAGGGATCCGGCACTGAAGCTTTCTTT	NA	TRBV6-5	TRBJ1-1	14	few
CASRLGTGFNYGYTF	TGTGCCAGCAGATTGGGGACAGGCTTTAACTATGGCTACACCTTC	TRBD1	TRBV6-5	TRBJ1-2	15	NA
CASSGQETQETQYF	TGTGCCAGCAGCGGACAGGAAACCCAAGAGACCCAGTACTTC	TRBD1	TRBV12-3/TRBV12-4	TRBJ2-5	14	NA
CSVDSQYTDTQYF	TGCAGCGTTGATTCGCAGTACACAGATACGCAGTATTTT	NA	TRBV29-1	TRBJ2-3	13	NA
CSALSGGRDADTQYF	TGCAGTGCCCTAAGCGGCGGGAGGGATGCAGATACGCAGTATTTT	TRBD2	TRBV20-1	TRBJ2-3	15	NA
CASSLGRMGFQETQYF	TGTGCCAGCAGCTTAGGGAGGATGGGGTTTCAAGAGACCCAGTACTTC	NA	TRBV7-2	TRBJ2-5	16	NA
CASSEGWSYNSPLHF	TGTGCCAGCAGTGAAGGGTGGTCCTATAATTCACCCCTCCACTTT	NA	TRBV6-5	TRBJ1-6	15	medium-sized
CASSTGQGRTDTQYF	TGTGCCAGTAGTACCGGACAGGGCCGCACAGATACGCAGTATTTT	TRBD1	TRBV19	TRBJ2-3	15	NA
CASAIQGSNQPQHF	TGTGCCAGCGCCATACAGGGGTCCAATCAGCCCCAGCATTTT	TRBD1	TRBV27	TRBJ1-5	14	NA
CATSRDRGPGHEQYF	TGTGCCACCAGCAGGGACAGGGGGCCGGGCCACGAGCAGTACTTC	TRBD1	TRBV15	TRBJ2-7	15	medium-sized
CASSAWTSGDDNEQFF	TGTGCCAGCAGTGCATGGACTAGCGGGGATGACAATGAGCAGTTCTTC	TRBD2	TRBV27	TRBJ2-1	16	few
CASRIAGVGETQYF	TGTGCCAGCAGAATAGCGGGAGTCGGGGAGACCCAGTACTTC	TRBD2	TRBV27	TRBJ2-5	14	few
CASSSPTVGKREGPNTGELFF	TGTGCCAGCAGTTCCCCCACGGTTGGGAAGCGGGAGGGCCCGAACACCGGGGAGCTGTTTTTT	TRBD2	TRBV12-3/TRBV12-4	TRBJ2-2	21	medium-sized
CASRTRATNEQFF	TGTGCCAGCAGGACACGGGCCACAAATGAGCAGTTCTTC	NA	TRBV27	TRBJ2-1	13	NA
CSVLRQGASTEAFF	TGCAGCGTCCTACGACAGGGGGCGAGCACTGAAGCTTTCTTT	TRBD1	TRBV29-1	TRBJ1-1	14	NA
CSAETPGLWGSPLHF	TGCAGTGCAGAAACTCCGGGTCTCTGGGGTTCACCCCTCCACTTT	NA	TRBV20-1	TRBJ1-6	15	once
CAWSVRDTQYF	TGTGCCTGGAGTGTAAGAGATACGCAGTATTTT	NA	TRBV30	TRBJ2-3	11	few
CASSLAGTSGNEQYF	TGTGCCAGCAGCTTAGCCGGGACTAGCGGGAACGAGCAGTACTTC	TRBD2	TRBV7-9	TRBJ2-7	15	NA